The subject of this entry is one T cell receptor beta chain. Its antigen is still unknown. Nothing much larger sits one base from this clone, and base qualities are not available. Taken from the germline V gene (reference sequence), the CDR1 and CDR2 loops are GTSNPN and SVGIG. The V and J ends are trimmed by 4 bases and 3 bases, leaving 3 bases between them. The cysteine opens and the phenylalanine closes a CDR3 of 10 amino acids. CDR3 DNA only is kept here, 30 bases in frame from base 1. These data are taken from a study of OX40 agonist ivuxolimab in advanced cancers. Regarding the study in general: Ivuxolimab, which targeted the costimulatory receptor OX40 (CD134), was an agonistic, fully human IgG2 monoclonal antibody. Peripheral TCRbeta sequencing aimed to test whether ivuxolimab altered TCR sequence diversity and caused clonal T-cell expansion. The paper describes the monotherapy dose-escalation part (N ≈ 52 patients) of the phase I trial of ivuxolimab. Prior anti-PD-1, anti-PD-L1 or anti-CTLA-4 therapy was permitted, and 30% to 50% of dose-escalation patients had received checkpoint inhibitors. Intravenous ivuxolimab was administered to patients every 2 weeks at six dose levels: 0.01, 0.1, 0.3, 1.5, 3 and 10 mg/kg. Of the roughly 53 patients in dose escalation, 19 had hepatocellular carcinoma, around 15 had melanoma, 9 had renal cell carcinoma and 9 had head and neck cancer. Partial responses occurred in three dose-escalation patients, of whom one had hepatocellular carcinoma and two had cutaneous melanoma. The dose-escalation cohort was over 70% male with a mean age of roughly 62 years, ranging from roughly 23 to 90.

Genomic DNA was extracted from sorted cells for sequencing of the TCRbeta CDR3 region. The immunoSEQ Assay was used for sequencing of TCRbeta CDR3 regions. TCRdb took over this immuneACCESS table, retaining in-frame rearrangements with V and J assigned. Such tables are incomplete; in checked studies, under half of the missing clones stem from an unresolved V gene, and the remainder is unexplained. This sample is represented by about 48,000 clones; about 86% of them were singletons. The ten largest clones represent approximately 10% of the sample. Patients with a history of autoimmune disease or receiving systemic immunosuppression were excluded from the trial. Peripheral blood for TCR sequencing was drawn from every dose cohort at baseline, at cycle 4 day 1 and at cycle 7 day 1. Samples came from an open-label, multicenter, first-in-human phase I dose-escalation trial of ivuxolimab. The trial enrolled adults with locally advanced or metastatic head and neck squamous cell, hepatocellular, melanoma or renal cell carcinoma. Before TCR sequencing, CD4+ T cells and CD8+ T cells from peripheral blood were sorted into separate populations.

Summary of the overall study and its limitations: In the 0.1-3.0 mg/kg groups, partial responders had among the lowest normalized peripheral clonal expansion, particularly in CD8+ T cells. Low levels of normalized T-cell clonal expansion were also seen in some patients who did not respond. After ivuxolimab, more expanded clones were found on average in CD8+ T cells than in CD4+ T cells. At doses from 0.1 to 3.0 mg/kg, clonal expansion was seen in both CD4+ and CD8+ blood T cells between baseline and week 6. Which antigens the clonally expanded peripheral T cells were specific for was not determined.

This TCR derives from an adult with an advanced solid tumor such as melanoma, head and neck, liver or kidney cancer. The sequences come from CD4+ or CD8+ T cells sorted from blood, collected in a trial of the OX40 agonist ivuxolimab. The rearrangement combines TRBV30 with TRBJ2-5, with the D gene not confidently named. The DNA sequence reads TGTGCCTGGAAAAAAGAGACCCAGTACTTC. Translation gives CAWKKETQYF.